The 31 T cell receptor beta chains given below trace back to one sample, sequenced in a study of T cells expressing NK-cell markers. TCRdb reprocessed the 5' RACE reads; each CDR3 protein has one entry and no DNA is given. The repertoire shows about 460,000 distinct CDR3 sequences; the top ten hold about 1.5%. The sequenced sample was blood T cells: a sorted CD56 or NKG2C T cell subset, CD4+ or CD8+ T cells, or bulk PBMC T cells (not recorded which). All receptors derive from a woman aged 50 to 60 in good health.

The chain combines TRBV19 with TRBJ1-1; TCRdb designates TRBD1, a call that cannot be tested without DNA. Germline CDR1 LNHDA, CDR2 SQIVND (reference sequence). The CDR3 totals 15 residues. The CDR3 is CASSPYHRGGTEAFF.

The chain has TRBV20-1 and TRBJ1-1. Germline assignment: CDR1 DFQATT and CDR2 SNEGSKA (reference sequence). The CDR3 loop spans 19 amino acids. The chain's CDR3 is CSARAAPGQGVSANTEAFF.

The V gene is TRBV4-1, the J gene TRBJ2-1. This CDR3 is 13 amino acids long. Germline CDR1 MGHRA, CDR2 YSYEKL. CDR3 sequence reads: CASSHPRVNEQFF.

This chain connects TRBV5-8 to TRBJ2-1; TCRdb lists TRBD1, though no DNA is available to test this call. The germline CDR1 and CDR2 sequences are SGHTS and YDEGEE. CDR3 size: 16 residues. The chain's CDR3 is CASSIRQDISYNEQFF.

The genes are TRBV11-2 and TRBJ2-4; lacking DNA, the TRBD1 call made by TCRdb goes unchecked. The germline V gene encodes CDR1 SGHAT and CDR2 FQNNGV. This CDR3 is built from 17 residues. CDR3 protein: CASSLAQGGLAKNIQYF.

The chain links TRBV29-1 to TRBJ2-1; TCRdb names TRBD2, which stays unverified in the absence of DNA. The CDR3 contains 14 residues. Per the germline V gene, CDR1 is SQVTM and CDR2 is ANQGSEA. CDR3 in amino acids: CSARTGTTYNEQFF.

V gene TRBV7-9 combines with J gene TRBJ1-2; TCRdb reports TRBD1, a call that lacks DNA to check it against. The CDR3 is made up of 16 amino acids. The germline V gene has CDR1 SEHNR and CDR2 FQNEAQ (reference sequence). The chain's CDR3 is CASSFFGQGVVYGYTF.

This sequence joins TRBV4-2 and TRBJ2-1; TCRdb designates TRBD2, a call that cannot be tested without DNA. The CDR3 is made up of 15 amino acids. The germline gives CDR1 LGHNA, CDR2 YNFKEQ. The chain's CDR3 is CASSYTSGRAGEQFF.

Here the CDR3 reads CSPSRGSGNTIYF. This chain links TRBV29-1 with TRBJ1-3; TCRdb lists TRBD1, though no DNA is available to test this call. Germline V CDR1 and CDR2: SQVTM, ANQGSEA. There are 13 residues in the CDR3.

The CDR3 sequence: CATSRYIDSTDTQYF. The V gene is TRBV15, the J gene TRBJ2-3. The CDR3 covers 15 residues. The germline CDR1 and CDR2 sequences are LNHNV and YYDKDF (reference sequence).

The genes are TRBV20-1 and TRBJ1-1; the TCRdb call, TRBD1, lacks DNA for checking. Looked up from germline, CDR1 is DFQATT and CDR2 is SNEGSKA (reference sequence). CDR3 length: 15 residues. The CDR3 protein is CSARLTGSGNTEAFF.

The chain employs TRBV2 and TRBJ2-3; TCRdb calls TRBD2, which cannot be checked without DNA. The CDR3 has 17 amino acids. Germline V gene data show CDR1 as SNHLY and CDR2 as FYNNEI. CDR3 sequence: CASSDYSGRETTDTQYF.

V and J are TRBV3-1 and TRBJ1-2; the D call of TRBD1 rests on TCRdb alone, since no DNA is present to check it. Germline values: CDR1 LGHDT, CDR2 YNNKEL (reference sequence). The CDR3 is 14 amino acids. This CDR3 is CASSQGDRGVGYTF.

This chain links TRBV7-3 with TRBJ2-7; TCRdb names TRBD2, which stays unverified in the absence of DNA. The CDR3 sequence is 15 residues long. The germline V gene encodes CDR1 SGHTA and CDR2 FQGTGA. Here the CDR3 reads CASSLGTSLLDEQYF.

J is TRBJ2-7 and V is TRBV4-1; TCRdb designates TRBD1, a call that cannot be tested without DNA. This CDR3 is 16 amino acids long. Germline V gene lookup returns CDR1 MGHRA and CDR2 YSYEKL. CDR3 sequence: CASSQPRDRANYEQYF.

The gene calls are TRBV15 and TRBJ2-2. The germline V gene has CDR1 LNHNV and CDR2 YYDKDF (reference sequence). The CDR3 has 14 amino acids. The CDR3 reads CATSRSMNTGELFF.

This chain connects TRBV5-1 to TRBJ2-1; TCRdb gives TRBD1 as the D gene, but with no DNA this cannot be confirmed. This CDR3 is built from 12 residues. Germline values: CDR1 SGHRS, CDR2 YFSETQ. This CDR3 is CASRQGGHPQFF.

The chain carries TRBV12-3 or TRBV12-4 and TRBJ2-2. CDR3 length: 14 residues. This chain's CDR3 is CASSPLRSTGELFF.

V gene TRBV20-1 combines with J gene TRBJ1-5; the D call from TCRdb, TRBD1, cannot be confirmed without DNA. The CDR3 extends over 15 amino acids. Germline V gene lookup returns CDR1 DFQATT and CDR2 SNEGSKA (reference sequence). Here the CDR3 reads CSAARTKDGGQPQHF.

The chain recombines TRBV19 with TRBJ2-6. Germline CDR1 is LNHDA and CDR2 is SQIVND (reference sequence). CDR3 length: 15 residues. The CDR3: CASSPRFSGANVLTF.

The rearrangement links TRBV9 to TRBJ2-7; TCRdb lists TRBD2, though no DNA is available to test this call. The germline V gene encodes CDR1 SGDLS and CDR2 YYNGEE. This CDR3 has 19 residues. The CDR3 loop reads CASSFRTSGRADNPSAQYF.

The V gene is TRBV7-3, the J gene TRBJ1-1; lacking DNA, the TRBD1 call made by TCRdb goes unchecked. Germline CDR1 and CDR2: SGHTA and FQGTGA. The CDR3 has 13 amino acids. This chain's CDR3 is CASSQTVNTEAFF.

CDR3 protein: CSASVPLVGTTEAFF. The rearrangement joins TRBV20-1 to TRBJ1-1. The CDR3 consists of 15 residues. Germline V gives CDR1 DFQATT, CDR2 SNEGSKA (reference sequence).

The genes are TRBV7-9 and TRBJ2-2; TCRdb outputs TRBD2, but without DNA this stays unchecked. There are 14 residues in the CDR3. Germline CDR1 is SEHNR and CDR2 is FQNEAQ (reference sequence). This CDR3 is CASSGTENTGELFF.

This chain connects TRBV11-3 to TRBJ2-2; TCRdb gives TRBD2 as the D gene, but with no DNA this cannot be confirmed. Germline values: CDR1 SGHNT, CDR2 YENEEA. The CDR3 extends over 16 amino acids. This CDR3 is CASSLSLAKNTGELFF. The variable domain in full, completed from reference TRBV11-3 and TRBJ2-2, reads EAGVVQSPRYKIIEKKQPVAFWCNPISGHNTLYWYLQNLGQGPELLIRYENEEAVDDSQLPKDRFSAERLKGVDSTLKIQPAELGDSAVYLCASSLSLAKNTGELFFGEGSRLTVL.

The chain couples TRBV7-2 to TRBJ2-2. The CDR3 length is 15 residues. The V gene's germline CDR1 is SGHTA and CDR2 FQGNSA. The CDR3 loop is CASSLTTANTGELFF. The whole variable domain, filled in from reference TRBV7-2 and TRBJ2-2, reads GAGVSQSPSNKVTEKGKDVELRCDPISGHTALYWYRQSLGQGLEFLIYFQGNSAPDKSGLPSDRFSAERTGGSVSTLTIQRTQQEDSAVYLCASSLTTANTGELFFGEGSRLTVL.

The V gene is TRBV12-5, the J gene TRBJ2-3; TCRdb indicates TRBD2, and absent DNA this call remains unverified. Germline V lookup: CDR1 LGHNT, CDR2 FRNRAP. CDR3 length: 15 amino acids. The CDR3 spells CASGPGSGSPDTQYF. The whole variable domain, remainder taken from reference TRBV12-5 and TRBJ2-3, is DARVTQTPRHKVTEMGQEVTMRCQPILGHNTVFWYRQTMMQGLELLAYFRNRAPLDDSGMPKDRFSAEMPDATLATLKIQPSEPRDSAVYFCASGPGSGSPDTQYFGPGTRLTVL.

This chain connects TRBV5-1 to TRBJ2-7; no DNA is available, so the TRBD2 call from TCRdb remains unchecked. Germline assignment: CDR1 SGHRS and CDR2 YFSETQ. The CDR3 has 14 residues. CDR3 in amino acids: CASSRFSGTYEQYF.

The chain uses TRBV24-1 and TRBJ2-7; TCRdb selects TRBD1, and the lack of DNA leaves this call unchecked. The CDR3 is made up of 15 amino acids. CDR1 and CDR2 (germline): KGHDR, SFDVKD. Here the CDR3 reads CATSSSDPGRYEQYF.

The rearrangement links TRBV29-1 to TRBJ2-1; with no DNA, the TCRdb D assignment of TRBD2 cannot be verified. This CDR3 has 16 residues. Germline CDR1 is SQVTM and CDR2 is ANQGSEA. The CDR3 reads CSVAGTSGSRYNEQFF.

The V gene is TRBV5-1, the J gene TRBJ1-1; TCRdb proposes TRBD1, but this gene call is untestable without DNA. This CDR3 is built from 15 residues. Germline V gene sequence: CDR1 SGHRS, CDR2 YFSETQ. The CDR3 sequence: CASSFGSTGFTEAFF.